This entry lists 8 T cell receptor beta chains sequenced from one sample in a study of patients and donors after allogeneic stem cell transplantation. TCRdb ran MiXCR on the RT-PCR reads and lists one entry per CDR3 protein. Of about 87,000 distinct CDR3 sequences listed, around 5% are singletons. Material: blood, either unsorted or a sorted T cell fraction (not recorded which). The origin of the receptors is a human donor who was either an allogeneic HSCT recipient or a stem cell or donor lymphocyte infusion donor (not recorded which). It is not recorded whose cells these are; they may come from a transplant donor.

This clonotype has at least ten counts. The V gene is TRBV11-2, the J gene TRBJ1-5; D unresolved. Trimming left V 5 bases short and J 8 bases short, with 13 bases between. Germline V gene data show CDR1 as SGHAT and CDR2 as FQNNGV. The CDR3 length is 13 residues. The CDR3 loop is CASSRRAEEPQHF. The CDR3 nucleotides are TGTGCCAGCAGCCGGAGGGCCGAAGAGCCCCAGCATTTT.

This clonotype was observed at least ten times. This sequence joins TRBV7-9 and TRBJ1-1; unclear D gene. From germline, CDR1 is SEHNR and CDR2 FQNEAQ (reference sequence). This CDR3 is 13 amino acids long. V lost 5 bases and J lost 4, with 11 bases in between. The CDR3 here is CASSDYRGTEAFF. CDR3 DNA sequence: TGTGCCAGCAGCGACTATCGAGGCACTGAAGCTTTCTTT.

The table lists this clonotype with many counts. This chain connects TRBV7-9 to TRBJ2-5; weak D call: TRBD2 (6 bases). The CDR3 runs to 15 residues. Trimming removed 2 bases from V and 2 bases from J, with 12 bases in between. The germline gives CDR1 SEHNR, CDR2 FQNEAQ (reference sequence). This CDR3 is CASSLREVGQETQYF. The CDR3 region has the DNA TGTGCCAGCAGCTTAAGGGAGGTCGGGCAAGAGACCCAGTACTTC. Variable domain in full (rest from reference TRBV7-9 and TRBJ2-5): DTGVSQNPRHKITKRGQNVTFRCDPISEHNRLYWYRQTLGQGPEFLTYFQNEAQLEKSRLLSDRFSAERPKGSFSTLEIQRTEQGDSAMYLCASSLREVGQETQYFGPGTRLLVL.

At least ten counts were recorded for this clonotype. The V call is TRBV3-1, the J call TRBJ2-1; 10 positions match TRBD2. Germline loops: CDR1 LGHDT, CDR2 YNNKEL (reference sequence). The CDR3 is 14 amino acids. Germline trimming cut 2 bases from V and 8 bases from J; bases unmatched to any gene: 3. This CDR3 is CASSQLAGEDEQFF. The CDR3 region has the DNA TGTGCCAGCAGCCAACTAGCGGGGGAGGATGAGCAGTTCTTC.

This clonotype was found many times. The chain joins TRBV4-1 to TRBJ2-5; TRBD1 agrees at 9 bases. Trimming took 1 base from V and 6 from J; bases not matched to a gene: 3. The V gene's germline CDR1 is MGHRA and CDR2 YSYEKL. The CDR3 extends over 14 amino acids. CDR3 residues: CASSQGQGGKTQYF. CDR3 DNA sequence: TGCGCCAGCAGCCAAGGACAGGGGGGAAAGACCCAGTACTTC.

This clonotype came up many times. This chain links TRBV7-2 with TRBJ1-4; the D is unclear. The germline V and J ends were trimmed by 4 bases and 10 bases, with 19 bases remaining between them. This CDR3 has 15 residues. The germline V gene has CDR1 SGHTA and CDR2 FQGNSA. CDR3 protein: CASSSRAGPRPKLFF. The CDR3 DNA reads TGTGCCAGCAGCTCTCGGGCAGGTCCCCGGCCAAAACTGTTTTTT.

This clonotype occurred many times. V and J are TRBV28 and TRBJ2-4; D is unresolved. Trimming shortened V by 2 bases and J by 7 bases, and 9 bases separated the two germline ends. The CDR3 is made up of 13 amino acids. Per germline, CDR1 MDHEN and CDR2 SYDVKM. CDR3 amino acids: CASSLISRNIQYF. CDR3 nucleotide sequence: TGTGCCAGCAGTTTAATAAGTAGGAACATTCAGTACTTC.

This clonotype appeared many times. The rearrangement uses TRBV10-1 and TRBJ2-4; 7 positions match TRBD1. Looked up from germline, CDR1 is WNHNN and CDR2 is SYGVQD (reference sequence). V trimming: 4 bases; J trimming: 4 bases; junction bases outside the gene matches: 1. The CDR3 contains 13 residues. DNA for the CDR3: TGCGCCAGCAGTGCGGGACAGAAAAACATTCAGTACTTC. Protein: CASSAGQKNIQYF.